Each of the 20 T cell receptor beta chains below was sequenced from the same sample in a study of OX40 agonist ivuxolimab in advanced cancers. Clones were sequenced by immunoSEQ multiplex PCR, and TCRdb holds only the in-frame ones, with some missing. The sample consists of about 19,000 clones, approximately 78% of them appearing once. The input for sequencing was CD4+ or CD8+ T cells sorted from blood, taken in a trial of the OX40 agonist ivuxolimab. The receptors stem from an adult with an advanced solid tumor such as melanoma, head and neck, liver or kidney cancer.

The rearrangement links TRBV6-5 to TRBJ1-4, with no clear D. The CDR3 runs 15 residues. CDR1 is MNHEY, CDR2 SVGAGI, per germline. Trimming took off 6 bases at V and 2 bases at J, with 13 bases between the two ends. The CDR3 loop is CASRPTALTNEKLFF. CDR3 DNA sequence: TGTGCCAGCAGACCCACGGCTTTGACTAATGAAAAACTGTTTTTT.

This clone appeared once. The rearrangement links TRBV27 to TRBJ1-5; TRBD1 is a possible D gene (6 bases). Germline V lookup: CDR1 MNHEY, CDR2 SMNVEV (reference sequence). This CDR3 spans 15 amino acids. Between the trimmed V and J ends, which lost 6 bases and 5 bases, there was a span of 17 bases. The CDR3 is CASSPPGQADQPQHF. CDR3 DNA sequence: TGTGCCAGCAGCCCACCGGGACAAGCAGATCAGCCCCAGCATTTT.

This chain uses TRBV9 with TRBJ1-3; 8 nucleotides align to TRBD1. The germline gives CDR1 SGDLS, CDR2 YYNGEE. The CDR3 is 14 residues long. With V trimmed by 3 bases and J by 3 bases, 2 bases remained unmatched. The CDR3 bases are TGTGCCAGCAGCGGAGACAGGGGTGGAAACACCATATATTTT. It specifies CASSGDRGGNTIYF.

This clone was recorded a few times. The V gene is TRBV27, the J gene TRBJ2-7, with D possibly TRBD2 on 5 matching bases. V was cut by 8 bases and J by 0 bases, with 20 bases left in between. CDR1 and CDR2 from the germline V gene are MNHEY and SMNVEV (reference sequence). CDR3 length: 16 residues. CDR3 bases: TGTGCCAGCTCGCATCAGAGCGGACGGCTCTCCTACGAGCAGTACTTC. Its translation is CASSHQSGRLSYEQYF.

This clone was observed a few times. J is TRBJ2-5 and V is TRBV5-1, with 10 bases that match TRBD2. The CDR3 covers 15 residues. V trimming: 1 base; J trimming: 2 bases; junction bases outside the gene matches: 2. Germline lookup yields CDR1 SGHRS and CDR2 YFSETQ. This CDR3 reads CASSLLAGGQETQYF. As DNA, the CDR3 is TGCGCCAGCAGCTTGTTAGCGGGGGGACAAGAGACCCAGTACTTC.

The V call is TRBV19, the J call TRBJ1-2; no reliable D call. CDR1 is LNHDA, CDR2 SQIVND, per germline (reference sequence). The length of the CDR3 is 12 residues. Deletions cut 7 bases from V and 2 bases from J, with 8 bases between. The CDR3 here is CASIDMNYGYTF. The CDR3 DNA is TGTGCCAGTATCGACATGAACTATGGCTACACCTTC.

The table lists this clone with a count of one. J is TRBJ1-1 and V is TRBV7-6; 9 bases are a match to TRBD1. CDR3 length equals 16 residues. Germline CDR1 is SGHVS and CDR2 is FNYEAQ. Trimming at V came to 5 bases and at J to 4 bases, leaving 11 bases not matched to a gene. The CDR3 sequence is CASSPGTGIGVTEAFF. CDR3 DNA: TGTGCCAGCAGCCCCGGGACAGGGATTGGAGTCACTGAAGCTTTCTTT.

The chain employs TRBV15 and TRBJ2-4; perhaps TRBD2 as D (5 bases). The CDR3 consists of 16 residues. Germline V CDR1 and CDR2: LNHNV, YYDKDF (reference sequence). V was clipped by 3 bases and J by 0 bases, with 12 bases between them. The CDR3 is CATSREVVLAKNIQYF. CDR3 coding DNA: TGTGCCACCAGCAGGGAGGTGGTTCTAGCCAAAAACATTCAGTACTTC.

The V and J genes are TRBV19 and TRBJ1-2; the D is unclear. This CDR3 is built from 16 residues. CDR1 and CDR2 from the germline V gene are LNHDA and SQIVND (reference sequence). V lost 0 bases and J 4 bases, leaving 15 bases between the germline ends. CDR3 region: CASSIDLSGYAYGYTF. The CDR3 bases are TGTGCCAGTAGTATAGATCTATCGGGCTACGCCTATGGCTACACCTTC.

J is TRBJ1-5 and V is TRBV6-1; no definite D call. Trimming stripped 1 base from V and 0 bases from J, with 7 bases between. The CDR3 covers 15 residues. The germline V gene has CDR1 MNHNS and CDR2 SASEGT. The CDR3 coding sequence is TGTGCCAGCAGTGAAGGGTTGTATAGCAATCAGCCCCAGCATTTT. Its protein product is CASSEGLYSNQPQHF.

The chain joins TRBV5-1 to TRBJ2-1; 9 bases match TRBD1. This CDR3 region has 16 residues. The V gene end was trimmed by 7 bases and the J gene end by 0 bases; junction bases not matched to a gene: 8. CDR1 SGHRS and CDR2 YFSETQ come from the germline V gene. CDR3: CASRHTTGGSYNEQFF. The CDR3 DNA reads as TGCGCCAGCCGACATACGACAGGGGGCTCCTACAATGAGCAGTTCTTC.

The V gene is TRBV11-2, the J gene TRBJ2-4; 8 positions match TRBD2. From germline, CDR1 is SGHAT and CDR2 FQNNGV. V trimming: 4 bases; J trimming: 8 bases; junction bases outside the gene matches: 7. The CDR3 length is 14 residues. The DNA of the CDR3 is TGTGCCAGCAGCTCCACTAGCGGCTGGGACATTCAGTACTTC. Translating gives CASSSTSGWDIQYF.

V gene TRBV29-1 combines with J gene TRBJ1-2; D is possibly TRBD1 (6 bases). The CDR3 has 14 residues. CDR1 SQVTM and CDR2 ANQGSEA come from the germline V gene. Trimming removed 3 bases at V and 5 bases at J, with 16 bases between. The CDR3, as DNA: TGCAGCGTTGAGAGGGGGGACGGCCTTTATGGCTACACCTTC. This gives the protein CSVERGDGLYGYTF.

The rearrangement uses TRBV7-9 and TRBJ1-1; no reliable D call. The CDR3 runs to 12 residues. CDR1 and CDR2 from the germline V gene are SEHNR and FQNEAQ (reference sequence). Trimming cost V 2 bases and J 4 bases, with 5 bases left between them. The CDR3 DNA reads as TGTGCCAGCAGCTTAAGTCGCACTGAAGCTTTCTTT. Residues: CASSLSRTEAFF.

V gene TRBV27 combines with J gene TRBJ2-7; D possibly matches TRBD1 or TRBD2 (6 bases each). Trimming pared 6 bases from V and 3 bases from J, leaving 30 bases between. Germline-derived CDR1 and CDR2 are MNHEY and SMNVEV (reference sequence). This CDR3 region has 19 residues. The CDR3 protein is CASRDYRTSQLKQGYEQYF. The CDR3 nucleotides read TGTGCCAGCAGGGACTATCGAACCTCCCAACTGAAACAGGGCTACGAGCAGTACTTC.

V usage is TRBV10-3 and J usage is TRBJ1-5; D gene unclear. Germline CDR1 ENHRY, CDR2 SYGVKD. The CDR3 has 15 amino acids. V was pared by 3 bases and J by 2 bases, with 11 bases between. CDR3 DNA: TGTGCCATCAGTGAATGGCCCGTGGGCAATCAGCCCCAGCATTTT. Protein product: CAISEWPVGNQPQHF.

The chain recombines TRBV2 with TRBJ2-5; 15 nucleotides line up with TRBD2. This CDR3 comprises 17 residues. The trim removed 7 bases at V and 4 bases at J, leaving 10 bases unmatched. Germline V gives CDR1 SNHLY, CDR2 FYNNEI. The CDR3 region is CASIGLAGGPRGETQYF. CDR3 nucleotide sequence: TGTGCCAGCATTGGACTAGCGGGAGGGCCCCGAGGAGAGACCCAGTACTTC. The full variable domain, in which reference TRBV2 and TRBJ2-5 provide the parts outside the CDR3, is EPEVTQTPSHQVTQMGQEVILRCVPISNHLYFYWYRQILGQKVEFLVSFYNNEISEKSEIFDDQFSVERPDGSNFTLKIRSTKLEDSAMYFCASIGLAGGPRGETQYFGPGTRLLVL.

This chain links TRBV27 with TRBJ2-5; D is uncertain. Germline V gene data show CDR1 as MNHEY and CDR2 as SMNVEV (reference sequence). Trimming shortened V by 2 bases and J by 2 bases, and 12 bases separated the two germline ends. The length of the CDR3 is 15 residues. The CDR3 DNA follows: TGTGCCAGCAGTTTAACTTTCAGAGTTCAAGAGACCCAGTACTTC. Its translation is CASSLTFRVQETQYF.

This chain connects TRBV13 to TRBJ2-5; 9 bases line up with TRBD1. Germline V CDR1 and CDR2: PRHDT, FYEKMQ (reference sequence). CDR3 size: 14 residues. V lost 5 bases, J lost 3 bases, and 4 bases stayed unmatched. CDR3 in DNA: TGTGCCAGCAGCCCCCGGGACAGGGAAGAGACCCAGTACTTC. This translates into CASSPRDREETQYF.

V is TRBV5-5 and J is TRBJ2-7; TRBD1 or TRBD2 may be the D gene (5 bases each). V shed 1 base and J shed 6 bases, with 20 bases lying between them. The length of the CDR3 is 16 residues. The germline V gene encodes CDR1 SGHKS and CDR2 YYEKEE (reference sequence). CDR3 DNA sequence: TGTGCCAGCAGCTTGCTCCACCAGGGAGTGGGTGGCGAGCAGTACTTC. Translated: CASSLLHQGVGGEQYF.